The 19 T cell receptor beta chains below come from one sample, sequenced in a study of cytomegalovirus exposure and HLA in healthy donors. PCR used 60 Vbeta primers and 13 Jbeta primers. Sequencing used immunoSEQ multiplex PCR; TCRdb keeps in-frame clones, though not all of them. This sample yields around 300,000 clones, of which 72% are seen a single time; under 3% belongs to the top ten. What was sequenced was PBMCs. These receptors all stem from a female donor in good health and CMV-seronegative.

This clone was observed a few times. V usage is TRBV7-3 and J usage is TRBJ2-2, with D possibly being TRBD2 (5 bases). Deletions cut 4 bases from V and 0 bases from J, with 18 bases between. CDR1 SGHTA and CDR2 FQGTGA come from the germline V gene. This CDR3 contains 18 residues. For the CDR3, the DNA is TGTGCCAGCAGCTCCGGACTGGCTACCTCCGCGAACACCGGGGAGCTGTTTTTT. Translating gives CASSSGLATSANTGELFF.

This clone has just a few counts. The rearrangement links TRBV7-9 to TRBJ2-6, with 8 bases that match TRBD1. The J segment lost 0 bases and the V segment lost 5 bases, leaving 6 bases of the junction unmatched. Germline values: CDR1 SEHNR, CDR2 FQNEAQ (reference sequence). This CDR3 has 17 amino acids. This chain's CDR3 is CASSRQGQSSGANVLTF. The CDR3 nucleotides are TGTGCCAGCAGCCGACAGGGGCAAAGCTCTGGGGCCAACGTCCTGACTTTC.

The chain employs TRBV11-3 and TRBJ2-3; the match to TRBD2 covers 9 bases. Losses at the gene ends were 5 bases for V and 3 bases for J; bases not matched to a gene: 12. Germline CDR1 SGHNT, CDR2 YENEEA. The CDR3 consists of 17 residues. CDR3 nucleotides: TGTGCCAGCAGCACGGACGCTAGCGGGAAAACTACAGATACGCAGTATTTT. This encodes CASSTDASGKTTDTQYF.

The chain carries TRBV19 and TRBJ1-1; D might be TRBD1 (5 bases). The CDR3 has 15 residues. CDR1 is LNHDA and CDR2 is SQIVND in the germline V gene (reference sequence). Between the trimmed V and J ends, which lost 3 bases and 0 bases, there was a span of 11 bases. The CDR3 protein is CASSMTPRVNTEAFF. In DNA form, the CDR3 reads TGTGCCAGTAGTATGACCCCCAGGGTGAACACTGAAGCTTTCTTT.

CDR3 sequence (DNA): TGTGCCAGCAGTCCGGGGCTAGCGGTCTCCTACGAGCAGTACTTC. This translates into CASSPGLAVSYEQYF. V and J are TRBV6-6 and TRBJ2-7; 7 positions match TRBD2. The CDR3 loop spans 15 amino acids. Germline V gene lookup returns CDR1 MNHNY and CDR2 SVGAGI (reference sequence). Trimming took 5 bases from V and 0 from J; bases not matched to a gene: 7.

The chain employs TRBV4-1 and TRBJ2-7; 7 bases match TRBD2. J lost 2 bases, V lost 2 bases, and 6 bases had no gene match. The CDR3 is made up of 15 amino acids. Germline CDR1 MGHRA, CDR2 YSYEKL. The CDR3 nucleotides are TGCGCCAGCAGCCAAATTGGGACTAAGACCTACGAGCAGTACTTC. Translated, it gives CASSQIGTKTYEQYF.

This clone appeared once. The chain recombines TRBV4-2 with TRBJ2-3; 9 nucleotides agree with TRBD1. CDR3 length: 14 residues. Germline CDR1 reads LGHNA; CDR2 reads YNFKEQ. The ends lost 4 bases at V and 5 bases at J; junction bases unmatched: 4. This CDR3 reads CASSLGTGRDTQYF. As DNA, the CDR3 is TGTGCCAGCAGCCTAGGGACAGGGAGAGATACGCAGTATTTT.

This chain uses TRBV27 with TRBJ2-2, with 7 bases that match TRBD2. Germline trimming cut 5 bases from V and 7 bases from J; bases unmatched to any gene: 1. There are 12 residues in the CDR3. The germline gives CDR1 MNHEY, CDR2 SMNVEV (reference sequence). CDR3 DNA sequence: TGTGCCAGCAGTATAGCGGGCGGGGAGCTGTTTTTT. It encodes CASSIAGGELFF.

A few counts support this clone. This chain joins TRBV6-1 and TRBJ1-1; 10 bases align to TRBD1. Germline-derived CDR1 and CDR2 are MNHNS and SASEGT. The CDR3 consists of 16 residues. Germline trimming cut 1 base from V and 5 bases from J; bases unmatched to any gene: 7. This chain's CDR3 is CASSEGTGGLWTEAFF. CDR3 sequence (DNA): TGTGCCAGCAGTGAAGGGACAGGGGGATTATGGACTGAAGCTTTCTTT.

V and J are TRBV28 and TRBJ1-3; D might be TRBD1 (6 bases). The CDR3 has 15 residues. Trimming stripped 6 bases from V and 1 base from J, with 13 bases between. Germline CDR1 MDHEN, CDR2 SYDVKM. The CDR3 DNA reads TGTGCCAGCAGCCGACCCACAGGGTCTGGAAACACCATATATTTT. This translates into CASSRPTGSGNTIYF. Based on the CDR3 plus reference TRBV28 and TRBJ1-3, the full variable domain is DVKVTQSSRYLVKRTGEKVFLECVQDMDHENMFWYRQDPGLGLRLIYFSYDVKMKEKGDIPEGYSVSREKKERFSLILESASTNQTSMYLCASSRPTGSGNTIYFGEGSWLTVV.

This clone was seen only a few times. V usage is TRBV7-6 and J usage is TRBJ2-7; TRBD1 matches 7 bases. V dropped 5 bases and J dropped 7; count of bases not matched to a gene: 11. The CDR3 is made up of 14 amino acids. Germline V gene sequence: CDR1 SGHVS, CDR2 FNYEAQ. As DNA, the CDR3 is TGTGCCAGCAGCCCGTCAGGGGGTTCTGGGGAGCAGTACTTC. It specifies CASSPSGGSGEQYF.

The chain uses TRBV6-6 and TRBJ1-4; D not resolved. The V end was cut by 6 bases, the J end by 8 bases, with 19 bases between. CDR3 length: 15 residues. Germline values: CDR1 MNHNY, CDR2 SVGAGI (reference sequence). The CDR3 bases are TGTGCCAGCAGCCAAGGACCCATCGGAGGGGAAAAACTGTTTTTT. Translation: CASSQGPIGGEKLFF.

The gene calls are TRBV2 and TRBJ2-5; possibly TRBD1 for D (6 bases). Trimming stripped 8 bases from V and 4 bases from J, with 11 bases between. The germline V gene encodes CDR1 SNHLY and CDR2 FYNNEI. This CDR3 spans 12 amino acids. CDR3 region: CASSRQAETQYF. CDR3 in DNA: TGTGCCAGCTCCAGACAGGCAGAGACCCAGTACTTC.

The chain links TRBV6-6 to TRBJ2-7; TRBD2 matches at 13 bases. The germline V gene encodes CDR1 MNHNY and CDR2 SVGAGI (reference sequence). Trimming at V came to 6 bases and at J to 5 bases, leaving 7 bases not matched to a gene. This CDR3 is built from 15 residues. The CDR3 DNA is TGTGCCAGCAGATCGCCGGGACTAGCGGGACACGAGCAGTACTTC. Encoded protein: CASRSPGLAGHEQYF.

The V call is TRBV6-1, the J call TRBJ2-1; 7 nucleotides align to TRBD2. Germline trimming cut 5 bases from V and 9 bases from J; bases unmatched to any gene: 10. This CDR3 spans 14 amino acids. Germline-derived CDR1 and CDR2 are MNHNS and SASEGT. CDR3 DNA sequence: TGTGCCAGCAGTTCAAGACTAGCAGGTGGTGAGCAGTTCTTC. Protein: CASSSRLAGGEQFF.

The chain recombines TRBV18 with TRBJ2-7; 7 bases align to TRBD1. Germline assignment: CDR1 KGHSH and CDR2 LQKENI. V lost 2 bases and J lost 1; bases outside the gene matches: 5. The CDR3 consists of 15 residues. CDR3 bases: TGTGCCAGCTCACCAAAGGGGGCGCAGTCCTACGAGCAGTACTTC. It is translated as CASSPKGAQSYEQYF.

The CDR3 sequence is CASSSRLAGLSTGELFF. The CDR3 DNA follows: TGTGCCAGCAGCTCACGACTAGCGGGATTGAGCACCGGGGAGCTGTTTTTT. The genes are TRBV5-4 and TRBJ2-2; TRBD2 matches at 11 bases. The CDR3 loop spans 17 amino acids. Germline V gives CDR1 SGHNT, CDR2 YYREEE (reference sequence). Trimming removed 3 bases from V and 4 bases from J; junction bases left unmatched: 8.

The rearrangement uses TRBV5-1 and TRBJ2-1; TRBD2 might be the D (5 bases). Deletions cut 2 bases from V and 10 bases from J, with 13 bases between. Germline loops: CDR1 SGHRS, CDR2 YFSETQ. The CDR3 spans 13 residues. CDR3 sequence (DNA): TGCGCCAGCAGCTTTACTAGTATCGGGGAGCAGTTCTTC. Its translation is CASSFTSIGEQFF. Looking up the rest from reference TRBV5-1 and TRBJ2-1 gives the full variable domain: KAGVTQTPRYLIKTRGQQVTLSCSPISGHRSVSWYQQTPGQGLQFLFEYFSETQRNKGNFPGRFSGRQFSNSRSEMNVSTLELGDSALYLCASSFTSIGEQFFGPGTRLTVL.

The J gene is TRBJ2-7, the V gene TRBV6-5; TRBD2 agrees at 9 bases. The length of the CDR3 is 15 residues. Trimming removed 6 bases from V and 3 bases from J; junction bases left unmatched: 9. The germline V gene encodes CDR1 MNHEY and CDR2 SVGAGI. Here the CDR3 DNA reads TGTGCCAGCAGGGCGACTAGCGGCCTTTTCTACGAGCAGTACTTC. Its translation is CASRATSGLFYEQYF.